This T cell receptor beta chain comes out of a study of blood T cell repertoires in COVID-19 (TCRdb year 2020). In terms of the full investigation: The collaborator samples originated in the United States, Italy and Spain and spanned the acute and convalescent phases of COVID-19. The material from the prospective study consisted of cDNA or gDNA derived from T cells, B-cell-depleted T cells, or PBMCs. Deeply sampled blood TCRbeta repertoires from subjects exposed to, actively infected with, or recovered from COVID-19 were included in the dataset. The repertoires were made available in a free public database intended to serve as a resource for research on the immune response to SARS-CoV-2. Samples came from the ongoing ImmuneRACE study (first 160 participants) plus 1,254 subjects from 6 global collaborators. The sample metadata nearly always contained a de-identified subject ID, COVID-19 status, age in years and sex. HLA class I and class II types, where available, came from metadata supplied by the sample provider rather than from assay-based typing. General findings and caveats noted by the study authors: How much clinical and demographic metadata was included differed by source and by participant, and the metadata was provided uncurated.

The CDR3 covers 15 residues, taking in both the cysteine and the phenylalanine. The DNA shown is the 45-base CDR3, in frame from base 1. Via the germline V gene, CDR1 is ENHRY and CDR2 SYGVKD. V is shortened by 3 bases, J by 5 bases, and the region joining them spans 16 bases. To note about this clone: The clone's antigen remains unknown. There are no base qualities to consult, and no much larger clone falls within one base.

TCRbeta CDR3 regions were amplified from genomic DNA using the immunoSEQ Assay, a bias-controlled multiplex PCR. Per the source publication's procedure: The number of nucleated cells in each sample was estimated by amplification of reference gene primers within the assay. To quantify the absolute abundance of each unique TCRbeta CDR3 rearrangement, sequence reads were collapsed and filtered. For each sample, productive Simpson clonality was calculated as the square root of Simpson's diversity index over productive rearrangements. TCRdb re-hosts the immuneACCESS table, in-frame sequences only. Its copies lack some clones; in the studies checked, an unresolved V gene accounts for under half of them, and the cause for the rest is not known. V and J calls and clone size are given by that table; D and trimming were obtained from the DNA. This sample has about 260,000 clones in its table, and 65% to 90% of those were observed once. The ten largest clones take up about 14% of the sample.

The collaborating institutions used their own protocols to collect whole blood in K2EDTA tubes. For TCRbeta analysis, collaborators shipped samples in one of three forms: frozen whole blood, isolated PBMCs, or DNA extracted from either of those sample types. Sequencing input: peripheral blood. This sequence originates from a human donor in a cohort sampled during active COVID-19. Recombination connected TRBV10-3 to TRBJ2-5; the D gene remains uncertain. The CDR3 in this case is CAISENPYGEETQYF. Here is the DNA: TGTGCCATCAGTGAAAACCCATACGGTGAGGAGACCCAGTACTTC.